The 14 T cell receptor beta chains presented below share a single source sample, sequenced in a study of identical twins. TCRdb fed the 5' RACE reads into MiXCR, producing one record per CDR3 protein. Of under 250,000 distinct CDR3 sequences in the sample, 9.5% to 15% were seen once. These data also featured in a second study, about yellow fever vaccine responses in identical twins.

Sequencing was done on a sample of memory (CD45RO+) T cells sorted from blood. All receptors derive from a young woman in good health.

This clonotype has more than one count but fewer than ten. V usage is TRBV7-9 and J usage is TRBJ2-1; possibly TRBD1 for D (6 bases). The germline CDR1 and CDR2 sequences are SEHNR and FQNEAQ (reference sequence). The ends were cut back, 8 bases at V and 3 bases at J, with 11 bases in the middle. This CDR3 is 13 amino acids long. CDR3 protein: CASGQTGYNEQFF. DNA for the CDR3: TGTGCCAGCGGACAGACAGGCTACAATGAGCAGTTCTTC.

This clonotype was found many times. The CDR3 loop reads CASSPGGRTDTQYF. CDR3 bases: TGTGCCAGCAGCCCCGGCGGGCGGACAGATACGCAGTATTTT. This chain links TRBV5-5 with TRBJ2-3; a weak D match, TRBD2 (5 bases). The CDR3 has 14 amino acids. Trimming pared 4 bases from V and 3 bases from J, leaving 12 bases between. Germline-derived CDR1 and CDR2 are SGHKS and YYEKEE (reference sequence). Supplemented by reference TRBV5-5 and TRBJ2-3, the full variable domain reads DAGVTQSPTHLIKTRGQQVTLRCSPISGHKSVSWYQQVLGQGPQFIFQYYEKEERGRGNFPDRFSARQFPNYSSELNVNALLLGDSALYLCASSPGGRTDTQYFGPGTRLTVL.

This clonotype was counted ten times or more. CDR3 in amino acids: CSANKANYGYTF. The CDR3 nucleotides read TGCAGTGCTAATAAGGCTAACTATGGCTACACCTTC. The rearrangement links TRBV20-1 to TRBJ1-2; unclear D gene. The germline CDR1 and CDR2 sequences are DFQATT and SNEGSKA (reference sequence). The CDR3 has 12 residues. The V gene lost 4 bases and the J gene lost 0 bases, with 6 bases spanning the gap.

There are a few counts of this clonotype. The chain is built from TRBV20-1 and TRBJ2-5; 9 nucleotides match TRBD1. This CDR3 is 16 amino acids long. In germline, CDR1 is DFQATT, CDR2 SNEGSKA (reference sequence). The V and J ends lost 3 bases and 5 bases, in that order; junction bases with no gene match: 13. The CDR3 DNA follows: TGCAGTGCTAGGAAAACCGGGACAGGGCTGGCGGAGACCCAGTACTTC. It translates to CSARKTGTGLAETQYF.

The V call is TRBV4-3, the J call TRBJ2-5, with TRBD2 matching over 13 bases. This CDR3 has 18 amino acids. Losses at the gene ends were 3 bases for V and 0 bases for J; bases not matched to a gene: 7. Germline V gene sequence: CDR1 LGHNA, CDR2 YSLEER. CDR3 DNA sequence: TGCGCCAGCAGCCAGGGGACGACTAGCGGGAGGTACCAAGAGACCCAGTACTTC. It specifies CASSQGTTSGRYQETQYF.

This sequence joins TRBV9 and TRBJ2-3, with 8 bases that match TRBD2. CDR3 length: 17 residues. After removal of 0 bases from V and 4 bases from J, the junction contained 10 bases not matched to a gene. The germline gives CDR1 SGDLS, CDR2 YYNGEE. The CDR3 region is CASSVAVRGGQADTQYF. CDR3 DNA: TGTGCCAGCAGCGTAGCTGTCCGGGGGGGCCAGGCAGATACGCAGTATTTT.

The V gene is TRBV13, the J gene TRBJ2-4; D possibly corresponds to TRBD2 (5 bases). The CDR3 totals 16 residues. Germline V gene data show CDR1 as PRHDT and CDR2 as FYEKMQ (reference sequence). V was clipped by 1 base and J by 5 bases, with 15 bases between them. For the CDR3, the DNA is TGTGCCAGCAGCTTAGTGAGGGATGCGCGCGAAAACATTCAGTACTTC. The encoded protein is CASSLVRDARENIQYF.

The V call is TRBV12-3 or TRBV12-4, the J call TRBJ1-5; no definite D call. This CDR3 is built from 12 residues. V was pared by 3 bases and J by 12 bases, with 12 bases between. CDR3 loop: CASSLLGGDQHF. CDR3 nucleotide sequence: TGTGCCAGCAGTTTGCTAGGTGGAGACCAGCATTTT.

This clonotype was picked up a small number of times. V is TRBV14 and J is TRBJ2-1, with 9 positions matching TRBD2. The CDR3 covers 16 residues. Germline values: CDR1 SGHDN, CDR2 FVKESK. With V trimmed by 0 bases and J by 3 bases, 3 bases remained unmatched. In DNA, the CDR3 is TGTGCCAGCAGCCAAGAGCGCGGGAGGGTCTACAATGAGCAGTTCTTC. It specifies CASSQERGRVYNEQFF.

This clonotype has a handful of counts. The chain recombines TRBV12-3 or TRBV12-4 with TRBJ1-6; D not certain. The CDR3 loop spans 9 amino acids. V lost 11 bases and J 10 bases, leaving 6 bases between the germline ends. The CDR3 bases are TGTGCCGGTGGGTCACCCCTCCACTTT. It translates to CAGGSPLHF.

This clonotype was counted a few times. This chain connects TRBV9 to TRBJ2-7, with D possibly TRBD1 on 6 matching bases. Trimming shortened V by 0 bases and J by 6 bases, and 13 bases separated the two germline ends. Germline loops: CDR1 SGDLS, CDR2 YYNGEE. The CDR3 runs 14 residues. The CDR3 nucleotides are TGTGCCAGCAGCGTAGTCCCCACAGGGACCGAGCAGTACTTC. Protein sequence: CASSVVPTGTEQYF.

In its sample, this clonotype was seen many times. In DNA form, the CDR3 reads TGTGCCTGGAGGGGAAATGGCTACACCTTC. Translation: CAWRGNGYTF. The rearrangement joins TRBV30 to TRBJ1-2, with unresolved D. Per the germline V gene, CDR1 is GTSNPN and CDR2 is SVGIG (reference sequence). The CDR3 extends over 10 amino acids. V shed 3 bases and J shed 6 bases, with 5 bases lying between them.

The chain has TRBV6-5 and TRBJ1-1; D unclear. This CDR3 spans 14 amino acids. V lost 0 bases to trimming and J lost 1 base, with 6 bases between them. The germline V gene has CDR1 MNHEY and CDR2 SVGAGI. The CDR3 DNA sequence: TGTGCCAGCAGTTACTCGCGACAGAACACTGAAGCTTTCTTT. It translates to CASSYSRQNTEAFF.

This rearrangement joins TRBV28 to TRBJ1-1; weak D call: TRBD1 (5 bases). The CDR3 runs 16 residues. CDR1 is MDHEN, CDR2 SYDVKM, per germline. Deletions cut 3 bases from V and 7 bases from J, with 21 bases between. CDR3 sequence: CASSFGFPPRAGEAFF. The CDR3 DNA follows: TGTGCCAGCAGTTTTGGGTTTCCCCCCAGGGCCGGTGAAGCTTTCTTT. Supplemented by reference TRBV28 and TRBJ1-1, the full variable domain reads DVKVTQSSRYLVKRTGEKVFLECVQDMDHENMFWYRQDPGLGLRLIYFSYDVKMKEKGDIPEGYSVSREKKERFSLILESASTNQTSMYLCASSFGFPPRAGEAFFGQGTRLTVV.